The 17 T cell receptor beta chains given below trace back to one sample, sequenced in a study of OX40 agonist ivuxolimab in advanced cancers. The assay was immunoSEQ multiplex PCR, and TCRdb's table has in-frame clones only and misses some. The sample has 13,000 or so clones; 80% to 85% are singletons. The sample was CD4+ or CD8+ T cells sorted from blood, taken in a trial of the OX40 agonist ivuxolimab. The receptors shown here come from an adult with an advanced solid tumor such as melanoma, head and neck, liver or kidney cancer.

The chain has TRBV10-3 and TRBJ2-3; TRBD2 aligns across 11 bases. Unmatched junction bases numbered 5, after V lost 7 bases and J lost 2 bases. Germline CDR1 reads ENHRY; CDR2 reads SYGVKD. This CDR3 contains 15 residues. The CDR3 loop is CAINPTSGDTDTQYF. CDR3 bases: TGTGCCATCAACCCGACTAGCGGGGACACAGATACGCAGTATTTT.

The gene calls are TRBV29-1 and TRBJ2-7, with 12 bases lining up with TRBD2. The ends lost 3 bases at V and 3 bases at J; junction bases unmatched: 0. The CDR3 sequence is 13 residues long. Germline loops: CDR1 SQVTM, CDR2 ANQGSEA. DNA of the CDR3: TGCAGCGTTGAGGGACTAGCGGGCTACGAGCAGTACTTC. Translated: CSVEGLAGYEQYF.

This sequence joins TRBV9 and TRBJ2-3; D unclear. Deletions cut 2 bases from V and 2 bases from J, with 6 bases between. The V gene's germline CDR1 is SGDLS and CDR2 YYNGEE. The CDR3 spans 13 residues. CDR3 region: CASSVQNTDTQYF. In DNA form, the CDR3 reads TGTGCCAGCAGCGTTCAGAACACAGATACGCAGTATTTT.

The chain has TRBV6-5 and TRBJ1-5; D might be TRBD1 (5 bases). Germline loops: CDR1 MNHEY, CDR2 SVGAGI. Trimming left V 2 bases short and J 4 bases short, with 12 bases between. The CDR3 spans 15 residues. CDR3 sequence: CASSYHDGGNQPQHF. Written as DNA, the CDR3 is TGTGCCAGCAGTTACCACGATGGGGGAAATCAGCCCCAGCATTTT.

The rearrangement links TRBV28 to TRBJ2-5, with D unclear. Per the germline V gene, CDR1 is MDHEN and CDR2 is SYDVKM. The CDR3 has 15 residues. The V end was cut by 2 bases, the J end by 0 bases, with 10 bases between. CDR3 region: CASSLVSQYQETQYF. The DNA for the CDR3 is TGTGCCAGCAGTTTAGTGTCCCAGTACCAAGAGACCCAGTACTTC.

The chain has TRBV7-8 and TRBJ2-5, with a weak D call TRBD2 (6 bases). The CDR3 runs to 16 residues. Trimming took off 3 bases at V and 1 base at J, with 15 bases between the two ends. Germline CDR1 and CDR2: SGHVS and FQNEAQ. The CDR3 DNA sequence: TGTGCCAGCAGCTTTACGGCCCCTAGCGTCCAAGAGACCCAGTACTTC. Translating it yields CASSFTAPSVQETQYF.

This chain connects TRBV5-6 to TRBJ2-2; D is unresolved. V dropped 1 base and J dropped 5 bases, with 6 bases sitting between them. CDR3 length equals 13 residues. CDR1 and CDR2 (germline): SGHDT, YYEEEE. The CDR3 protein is CASSLLETGELFF. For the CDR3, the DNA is TGTGCCAGCAGCTTGTTAGAGACCGGGGAGCTGTTTTTT.

CDR3 DNA sequence: TGTGCCAGTAGCGCCGGGACAGGGGGCTACGAGCAGTACTTC. This encodes CASSAGTGGYEQYF. This sequence joins TRBV19 and TRBJ2-7, with TRBD1 identical over 11 bases. This CDR3 region has 14 residues. From germline, CDR1 is LNHDA and CDR2 SQIVND (reference sequence). The ends lost 6 bases at V and 3 bases at J; junction bases unmatched: 4.

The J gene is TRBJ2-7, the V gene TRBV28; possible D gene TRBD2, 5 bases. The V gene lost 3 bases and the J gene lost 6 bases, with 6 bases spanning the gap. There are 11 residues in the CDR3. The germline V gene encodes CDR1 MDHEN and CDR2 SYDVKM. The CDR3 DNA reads TGTGCCAGCAGTTTGGAGGTCGAGCAGTACTTC. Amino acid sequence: CASSLEVEQYF.

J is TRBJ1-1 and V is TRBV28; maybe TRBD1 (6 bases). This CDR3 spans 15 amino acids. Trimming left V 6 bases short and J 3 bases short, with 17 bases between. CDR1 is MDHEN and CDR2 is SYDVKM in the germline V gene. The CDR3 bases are TGTGCCAGCAGCAACCCCGGGACACCATACACTGAAGCTTTCTTT. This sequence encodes CASSNPGTPYTEAFF.

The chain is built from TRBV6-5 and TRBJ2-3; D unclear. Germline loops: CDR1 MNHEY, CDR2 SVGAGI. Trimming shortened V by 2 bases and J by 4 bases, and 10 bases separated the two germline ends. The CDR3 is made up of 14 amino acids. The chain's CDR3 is CASSYESRSDTQYF. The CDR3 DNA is TGTGCCAGCAGTTACGAGAGCAGGTCAGATACGCAGTATTTT.

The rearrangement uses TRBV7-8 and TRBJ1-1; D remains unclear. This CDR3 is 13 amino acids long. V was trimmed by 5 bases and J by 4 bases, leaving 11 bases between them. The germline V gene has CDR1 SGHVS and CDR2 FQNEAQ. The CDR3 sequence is CASSPGLSTEAFF. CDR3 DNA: TGTGCCAGCAGCCCTGGGCTTAGCACTGAAGCTTTCTTT.

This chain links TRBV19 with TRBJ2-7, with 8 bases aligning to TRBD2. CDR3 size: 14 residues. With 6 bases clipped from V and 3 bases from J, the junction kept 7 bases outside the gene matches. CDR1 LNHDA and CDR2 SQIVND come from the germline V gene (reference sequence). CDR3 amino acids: CASRSAGGFYEQYF. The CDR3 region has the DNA TGTGCCAGTAGGTCCGCGGGAGGCTTCTACGAGCAGTACTTC.

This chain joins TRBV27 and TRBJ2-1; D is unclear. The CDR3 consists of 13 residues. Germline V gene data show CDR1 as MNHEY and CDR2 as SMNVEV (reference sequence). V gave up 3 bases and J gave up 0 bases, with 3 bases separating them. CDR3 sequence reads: CASSFSSYNEQFF. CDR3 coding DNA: TGTGCCAGCAGTTTTAGCTCCTACAATGAGCAGTTCTTC.

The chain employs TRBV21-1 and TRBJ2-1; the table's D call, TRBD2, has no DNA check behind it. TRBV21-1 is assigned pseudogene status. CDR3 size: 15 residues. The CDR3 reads CASSPPGSSYNEQFF. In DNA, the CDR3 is TGTGCCAGCAGCCCCCCCGGGAGCTCCTACAATGAGCAGTTCTTC.

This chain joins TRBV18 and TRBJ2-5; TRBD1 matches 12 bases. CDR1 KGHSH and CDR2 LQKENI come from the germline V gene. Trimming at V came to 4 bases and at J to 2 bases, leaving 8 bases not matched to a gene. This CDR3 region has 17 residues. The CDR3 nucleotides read TGTGCCAGCTCACGGGGGGACAGGGGGCACTATCAAGAGACCCAGTACTTC. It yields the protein CASSRGDRGHYQETQYF.

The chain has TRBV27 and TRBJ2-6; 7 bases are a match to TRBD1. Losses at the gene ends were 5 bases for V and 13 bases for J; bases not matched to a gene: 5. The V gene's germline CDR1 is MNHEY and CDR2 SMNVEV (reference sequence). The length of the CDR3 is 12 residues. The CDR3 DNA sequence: TGTGCCAGCAGTACCACGACAGGGGTCCTGACTTTC. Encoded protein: CASSTTTGVLTF. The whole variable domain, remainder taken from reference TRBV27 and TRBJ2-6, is EAQVTQNPRYLITVTGKKLTVTCSQNMNHEYMSWYRQDPGLGLRQIYYSMNVEVTDKGDVPEGYKVSRKEKRNFPLILESPSPNQTSLYFCASSTTTGVLTFGAGSRLTVL.